The rows below give T cell receptor beta chains drawn from one sample of a study of blood T cell repertoires in COVID-19. Sequencing was performed with immunoSEQ multiplex PCR; in TCRdb, only in-frame clones are kept and a portion is missing. The table has 35,000 to 55,000 clones, about nine tenths seen once; the top ten hold about 7.7%. The sequencing sample was made of peripheral blood. The receptors were gathered from a man aged 55 to 70 with active COVID-19. The CDR3 runs from the conserved cysteine through the conserved F or W. The D gene is left open where the match is weak. The size of a clone is reported for some rows only, either as once, few or many, or as a class for expanded clones.

clone size: .; CDR3 length: 13; V gene: TRBV6-5; J gene: TRBJ1-2; D gene: TRBD1; CDR3 DNA: TGTGCCAGCAAGACAGGGGGCGCCGGTGGCTACACCTTC; CDR3 protein: CASKTGGAGGYTF
clone size: .; CDR3 length: 16; V gene: TRBV5-1; J gene: TRBJ2-7; D gene: TRBD2; CDR3 DNA: TGCGCCAGCAGCTTGGGCCGACTAGCGACCGACTACGAGCAGTACTTC; CDR3 protein: CASSLGRLATDYEQYF
clone size: .; CDR3 length: 14; V gene: TRBV5-4; J gene: TRBJ2-3; D gene: TRBD1; CDR3 DNA: TGTGCCAGCAGCTTGTCGACAGGGGGGGATACGCAGTATTTT; CDR3 protein: CASSLSTGGDTQYF
clone size: .; CDR3 length: 15; V gene: TRBV7-3; J gene: TRBJ2-5; D gene: .; CDR3 DNA: TGTGCCAGCAGGTCGCCAGGGTGGATCGGGGAGACCCAGTACTTC; CDR3 protein: CASRSPGWIGETQYF
clone size: .; CDR3 length: 13; V gene: TRBV5-1; J gene: TRBJ1-4; D gene: .; CDR3 DNA: TGCGCCAGCAGTACAGGTCGTAATGAAAAACTGTTTTTT; CDR3 protein: CASSTGRNEKLFF
clone size: once; CDR3 length: 11; V gene: TRBV29-1; J gene: TRBJ1-1; D gene: .; CDR3 DNA: TGCAGCGTCCAGGACTTAACTGAAGCTTTCTTT; CDR3 protein: CSVQDLTEAFF
clone size: .; CDR3 length: 16; V gene: TRBV5-1; J gene: TRBJ1-4; D gene: .; CDR3 DNA: TGCGCCAGCAGCTTGGGGCCGGGGGGGACTAATGAAAAACTGTTTTTT; CDR3 protein: CASSLGPGGTNEKLFF
clone size: .; CDR3 length: 18; V gene: TRBV4-1; J gene: TRBJ1-1; D gene: .; CDR3 DNA: TGCGCCAGCAGCCAAGAGAGTGGGGGCATAGGAGAGAACACTGAAGCTTTCTTT; CDR3 protein: CASSQESGGIGENTEAFF
clone size: once; CDR3 length: 13; V gene: TRBV7-2; J gene: TRBJ2-1; D gene: TRBD2; CDR3 DNA: TGTGCCAGCAGCATTGTCGGGGGGGGTGAGCAGTTCTTC; CDR3 protein: CASSIVGGGEQFF
clone size: .; CDR3 length: 18; V gene: TRBV3-1/TRBV3-2; J gene: TRBJ2-7; D gene: .; CDR3 DNA: TGTGCCAGCAGCCACTCAGACCAGAGATTTGCGACAAGCTACGAGCAGTACTTC; CDR3 protein: CASSHSDQRFATSYEQYF
clone size: .; CDR3 length: 16; V gene: TRBV28; J gene: TRBJ1-2; D gene: .; CDR3 DNA: TGTGCCAGCAGTTCCCTGGCGGGGGGGAAGAACTATGGCTACACCTTC; CDR3 protein: CASSSLAGGKNYGYTF
clone size: .; CDR3 length: 13; V gene: TRBV4-3; J gene: TRBJ2-7; D gene: .; CDR3 DNA: TGCGCCAGCAGCAAAGGACGGGAATACGAGCAGTACTTC; CDR3 protein: CASSKGREYEQYF
clone size: .; CDR3 length: 15; V gene: TRBV6-5; J gene: TRBJ1-6; D gene: TRBD1; CDR3 DNA: TGTGCCAGCAGTCCATCGCAGGGGGGTCATTCACCCCTCCACTTT; CDR3 protein: CASSPSQGGHSPLHF
clone size: .; CDR3 length: 14; V gene: TRBV9; J gene: TRBJ2-7; D gene: TRBD2; CDR3 DNA: TGTGCCAGCAGCGTTGGGGGAGGGGCCCTGGAGCAGTACTTC; CDR3 protein: CASSVGGGALEQYF
clone size: .; CDR3 length: 17; V gene: TRBV2; J gene: TRBJ2-2; D gene: .; CDR3 DNA: TGTGCCAGCAGTGAAGCGCTTCAGGTCAGGGATGGCGGGGAGCTGTTTTTT; CDR3 protein: CASSEALQVRDGGELFF
clone size: once; CDR3 length: 12; V gene: TRBV29-1; J gene: TRBJ1-2; D gene: TRBD1; CDR3 DNA: TGCAGCGTTGCAGGGGGCAGCTATGGCTACACCTTC; CDR3 protein: CSVAGGSYGYTF
clone size: few; CDR3 length: 13; V gene: TRBV27; J gene: TRBJ1-1; D gene: .; CDR3 DNA: TGTGCCAGCAGTTACGGGATGAACACTGAAGCTTTCTTT; CDR3 protein: CASSYGMNTEAFF
clone size: .; CDR3 length: 18; V gene: TRBV9; J gene: TRBJ2-3; D gene: TRBD2; CDR3 DNA: TGTGCCAGCAGCGTAGAGGTACGGGCTAGCGGGCGGACAGATACGCAGTATTTT; CDR3 protein: CASSVEVRASGRTDTQYF
clone size: .; CDR3 length: 18; V gene: TRBV21-1; J gene: TRBJ2-3; D gene: .; CDR3 DNA: TGTGCCAGCAGCCAAGCGGGTAGGGCTAGCGGCTGCACAGATACGCAGTATTTT; CDR3 protein: CASSQAGRASGCTDTQYF
clone size: .; CDR3 length: 17; V gene: TRBV7-9; J gene: TRBJ2-7; D gene: TRBD2; CDR3 DNA: TGTGCCAGCAGCCCAGCTAGGCTAGCGGGGCCTTCCTACGAGCAGTACTTC; CDR3 protein: CASSPARLAGPSYEQYF
clone size: .; CDR3 length: 18; V gene: TRBV11-3; J gene: TRBJ2-2; D gene: .; CDR3 DNA: TGTGCCAGCAGCCCCCAGCAGGGACTTCCTCCGAACACCGGGGAGCTGTTTTTT; CDR3 protein: CASSPQQGLPPNTGELFF
clone size: .; CDR3 length: 14; V gene: TRBV18; J gene: TRBJ2-7; D gene: .; CDR3 DNA: TGTGCCAGCTCACCAGAGGGTTGGGGCTACGAGCAGTACTTC; CDR3 protein: CASSPEGWGYEQYF
clone size: .; CDR3 length: 14; V gene: TRBV30; J gene: TRBJ2-5; D gene: TRBD2; CDR3 DNA: TGTGCCTGGACGGGACTAGCGGGGCAAGAGACCCAGTACTTC; CDR3 protein: CAWTGLAGQETQYF
clone size: .; CDR3 length: 13; V gene: TRBV7-2; J gene: TRBJ2-3; D gene: TRBD2; CDR3 DNA: TGTGCCGGGGGGGACTATAACACAGATACGCAGTATTTT; CDR3 protein: CAGGDYNTDTQYF
clone size: few; CDR3 length: 15; V gene: TRBV20-1; J gene: TRBJ2-2; D gene: .; CDR3 DNA: TGCAGTGCTAGTAGACTGGAAGATAACACCGGGGAGCTGTTTTTT; CDR3 protein: CSASRLEDNTGELFF
clone size: .; CDR3 length: 11; V gene: TRBV30; J gene: TRBJ2-7; D gene: .; CDR3 DNA: TGTGCCCGGTTCACGGGAGCTGAGCAGTACTTC; CDR3 protein: CARFTGAEQYF
clone size: once; CDR3 length: 12; V gene: TRBV14; J gene: TRBJ1-4; D gene: .; CDR3 DNA: TGTGCCAGCAGCCTAAACTCTGAAAAACTGTTTTTT; CDR3 protein: CASSLNSEKLFF
clone size: .; CDR3 length: 14; V gene: TRBV5-4; J gene: TRBJ1-1; D gene: .; CDR3 DNA: TGTGCCAGCAGCTTGGTCGGGAGGGAGGCTGAAGCTTTCTTT; CDR3 protein: CASSLVGREAEAFF
clone size: .; CDR3 length: 16; V gene: TRBV4-1; J gene: TRBJ1-1; D gene: .; CDR3 DNA: TGCGCCAGCAGCCAAGAGAGTCACAGGATCTACACTGAAGCTTTCTTT; CDR3 protein: CASSQESHRIYTEAFF
clone size: .; CDR3 length: 16; V gene: TRBV2; J gene: TRBJ1-5; D gene: TRBD1; CDR3 DNA: TGTGCCAGTGGACAGGGAGAAGGGTATAGCAATCAGCCCCAGCATTTT; CDR3 protein: CASGQGEGYSNQPQHF
clone size: .; CDR3 length: 17; V gene: TRBV7-2; J gene: TRBJ2-1; D gene: TRBD2; CDR3 DNA: TGTGCCAGCAGCTTGGGGACTAGCGGGAGGGTGTACAATGAGCAGTTCTTC; CDR3 protein: CASSLGTSGRVYNEQFF
clone size: few; CDR3 length: 17; V gene: TRBV3-1/TRBV3-2; J gene: TRBJ1-4; D gene: .; CDR3 DNA: TGTGCCAGCAGCCTTGCAGGGGACCTTCAAACTAATGAAAAACTGTTTTTT; CDR3 protein: CASSLAGDLQTNEKLFF
clone size: .; CDR3 length: 17; V gene: TRBV19; J gene: TRBJ1-2; D gene: TRBD1; CDR3 DNA: TGTGCCAGTAGTAGCCACAACCGGGACAGCGGTGGGAATGGCTACACCTTC; CDR3 protein: CASSSHNRDSGGNGYTF
clone size: .; CDR3 length: 20; V gene: TRBV5-1; J gene: TRBJ2-3; D gene: TRBD2; CDR3 DNA: TGCGCCAGCAGCCCGGGACTAGCGGGAGGGCCAAAGCTTCAGACAGATACGCAGTATTTT; CDR3 protein: CASSPGLAGGPKLQTDTQYF
clone size: .; CDR3 length: 12; V gene: TRBV5-1; J gene: TRBJ1-2; D gene: .; CDR3 DNA: TGCGCCAGCGGGGGGAGCGGCTATGGCTACACCTTC; CDR3 protein: CASGGSGYGYTF
clone size: .; CDR3 length: 15; V gene: TRBV4-1; J gene: TRBJ1-5; D gene: .; CDR3 DNA: TGCGCCAGCCGCGAACAGGGCTACGCGAATCAGCCCCAGCATTTT; CDR3 protein: CASREQGYANQPQHF
clone size: .; CDR3 length: 15; V gene: TRBV4-1; J gene: TRBJ1-1; D gene: .; CDR3 DNA: TGCGCCAGCAGCCATCGATTCCCTATGAACACTGAAGCTTTCTTT; CDR3 protein: CASSHRFPMNTEAFF
clone size: .; CDR3 length: 19; V gene: TRBV19; J gene: TRBJ1-4; D gene: TRBD1; CDR3 DNA: TGTGCCAGTAGTACTCGCGCTCTTCTTCGACAGGGGGCAAATGAAAAACTGTTTTTT; CDR3 protein: CASSTRALLRQGANEKLFF
clone size: .; CDR3 length: 14; V gene: TRBV3-1/TRBV3-2; J gene: TRBJ2-1; D gene: TRBD2; CDR3 DNA: TGTGCCAGCAGCCAGCTAGCGGGCTACAATGAGCAGTTCTTC; CDR3 protein: CASSQLAGYNEQFF
clone size: .; CDR3 length: 14; V gene: TRBV2; J gene: TRBJ2-3; D gene: TRBD2; CDR3 DNA: TGTGCCAGCCACCGGGGGGAGGCCGGGGATACGCAGTATTTT; CDR3 protein: CASHRGEAGDTQYF
clone size: .; CDR3 length: 12; V gene: TRBV14; J gene: TRBJ2-3; D gene: TRBD1; CDR3 DNA: TGTGCCACTAATACAGGGGGAGATACGCAGTATTTT; CDR3 protein: CATNTGGDTQYF
clone size: .; CDR3 length: 14; V gene: TRBV5-1; J gene: TRBJ1-6; D gene: .; CDR3 DNA: TGCGCCAGCAGCTTGGAGGGAAGACAGACACCCCTCCACTTT; CDR3 protein: CASSLEGRQTPLHF
clone size: .; CDR3 length: 14; V gene: TRBV3-1/TRBV3-2; J gene: TRBJ1-3; D gene: TRBD1; CDR3 DNA: TGTGCCAGCAGCCCAGGGGGCTCTGGAAACACCATATATTTT; CDR3 protein: CASSPGGSGNTIYF
clone size: .; CDR3 length: 12; V gene: TRBV6-5; J gene: TRBJ2-7; D gene: .; CDR3 DNA: TGTGCCAGCAGTTTCGACACCCACGAGCAGTACTTC; CDR3 protein: CASSFDTHEQYF
clone size: .; CDR3 length: 13; V gene: TRBV12-3/TRBV12-4; J gene: TRBJ1-2; D gene: .; CDR3 DNA: TGTGCCAGCAGTCCCCGAAGTCGCGATGGCTACACCTTC; CDR3 protein: CASSPRSRDGYTF
clone size: .; CDR3 length: 14; V gene: TRBV12-2; J gene: TRBJ2-1; D gene: .; CDR3 DNA: TGTGCAAGTCGCTCATTCTGTAGGAGTTATGAGCAGTTCTTC; CDR3 protein: CASRSFCRSYEQFF
clone size: once; CDR3 length: 15; V gene: TRBV6-6; J gene: TRBJ2-7; D gene: TRBD1; CDR3 DNA: TGTGCCAGCAGTTACAACTGGGACAGCTGGGACGAGCAGTACTTC; CDR3 protein: CASSYNWDSWDEQYF
clone size: .; CDR3 length: 14; V gene: TRBV27; J gene: TRBJ1-1; D gene: .; CDR3 DNA: TGTGCCAGCAGTCCGAGGGCCTTGAACACTGAAGCTTTCTTT; CDR3 protein: CASSPRALNTEAFF
clone size: .; CDR3 length: 15; V gene: TRBV25-1; J gene: TRBJ2-7; D gene: TRBD2; CDR3 DNA: TGTGCCAGCAGTGAAGGACTAGCGGGAGTGTACGAGCAGTACTTC; CDR3 protein: CASSEGLAGVYEQYF
clone size: few; CDR3 length: 14; V gene: TRBV5-1; J gene: TRBJ2-1; D gene: .; CDR3 DNA: TGCGCCAGCATTGGAGGACGTAGAAACAATGAGCAGTTCTTC; CDR3 protein: CASIGGRRNNEQFF
clone size: .; CDR3 length: 17; V gene: TRBV25-1; J gene: TRBJ1-5; D gene: TRBD1; CDR3 DNA: TGTGCCAGCAGTGGGGCGACAGGGAATCAGGCCAATCAGCCCCAGCATTTT; CDR3 protein: CASSGATGNQANQPQHF
clone size: .; CDR3 length: 15; V gene: TRBV28; J gene: TRBJ2-7; D gene: TRBD1; CDR3 DNA: TGTGCCAGCAGTTCGGCCGGGACAGGGAGGTACGAGCAGTACTTC; CDR3 protein: CASSSAGTGRYEQYF
clone size: .; CDR3 length: 14; V gene: TRBV4-1; J gene: TRBJ2-5; D gene: .; CDR3 DNA: TGCGCCAGCAGCCAAGTAGGGTCGGGGGAGACCCAGTACTTC; CDR3 protein: CASSQVGSGETQYF
clone size: .; CDR3 length: 17; V gene: TRBV7-2; J gene: TRBJ1-2; D gene: .; CDR3 DNA: TGTGCCAGCAGCTTAGGTGGGGGGTGGATTGCTAACTATGGCTACACCTTC; CDR3 protein: CASSLGGGWIANYGYTF
clone size: .; CDR3 length: 14; V gene: TRBV5-1; J gene: TRBJ1-3; D gene: TRBD1; CDR3 DNA: TGCGCCAGCAGCTTGGAGGACAGGTCCAACACCATATATTTT; CDR3 protein: CASSLEDRSNTIYF